This TCR beta chain was captured by sequencing in a study of T-cell reconstitution after alpha-beta-depleted transplantation in children. Preparation of the TCRbeta library involved a method that used unique molecular identifiers. TCRdb itself ran the PCR reads through MiXCR, one entry per CDR3 protein. The repertoire consists of 490,000 or so distinct CDR3 sequences, with approximately 12% occurring once and the leading ten covering about 6%. Germline assignment: CDR1 GTSNPN and CDR2 SVGIG (reference sequence). Trimming pared 3 bases from V and 3 bases from J, leaving 17 bases between. The CDR3 consists of 15 residues. In its sample, this clonotype was seen a few times.

This chain uses TRBV30 with TRBJ1-2; a weak D match, TRBD1 (5 bases). This TCR was recovered from a human donor who donated a stem cell graft to a child with combined immunodeficiency. Sequencing used PBMCs from the stem cell graft donor, obtained from the stem cell graft. The DNA of the CDR3 is TGTGCCTGGAGACGTGGGGCACCTGGGGACTATGGCTACACCTTC. It specifies CAWRRGAPGDYGYTF. The variable domain in full, completed from reference TRBV30 and TRBJ1-2, reads SQTIHQWPATLVQPVGSPLSLECTVEGTSNPNLYWYRQAAGRGLQLLFYSVGIGQISSEVPQNLSASRPQDRQFILSSKKLLLSDSGFYLCAWRRGAPGDYGYTFGSGTRLTVV.